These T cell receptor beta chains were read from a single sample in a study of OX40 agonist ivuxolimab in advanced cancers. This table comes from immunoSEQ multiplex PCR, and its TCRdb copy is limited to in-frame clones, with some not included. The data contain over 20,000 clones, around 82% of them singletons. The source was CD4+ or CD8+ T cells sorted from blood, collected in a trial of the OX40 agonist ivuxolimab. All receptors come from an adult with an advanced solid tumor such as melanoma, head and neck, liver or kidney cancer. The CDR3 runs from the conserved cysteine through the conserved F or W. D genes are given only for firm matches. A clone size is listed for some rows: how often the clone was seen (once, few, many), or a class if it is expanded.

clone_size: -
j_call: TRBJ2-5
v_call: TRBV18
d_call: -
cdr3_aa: CASSPGNRETQYF
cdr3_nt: TGTGCCAGCTCACCCGGGAACAGGGAGACCCAGTACTTC

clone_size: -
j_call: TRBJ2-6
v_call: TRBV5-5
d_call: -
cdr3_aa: CASRDNSGANVLTF
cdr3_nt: TGTGCCAGCAGGGACAACTCTGGGGCCAACGTCCTGACTTTC

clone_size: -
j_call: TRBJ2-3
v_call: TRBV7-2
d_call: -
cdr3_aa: CASSAGHPPDTQYF
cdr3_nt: TGTGCCAGCAGCGCGGGACACCCCCCAGATACGCAGTATTTT

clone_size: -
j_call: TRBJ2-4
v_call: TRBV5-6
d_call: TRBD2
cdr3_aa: CASSPGLAGEAKNIQYF
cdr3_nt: TGTGCCAGCAGCCCGGGACTAGCGGGGGAGGCCAAAAACATTCAGTACTTC

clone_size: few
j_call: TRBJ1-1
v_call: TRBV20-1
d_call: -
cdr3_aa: CSASRGPEAFF
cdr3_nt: TGCAGTGCTAGCAGGGGACCTGAAGCTTTCTTT

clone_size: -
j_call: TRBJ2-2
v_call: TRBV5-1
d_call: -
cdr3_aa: CASNQGDWIGELFF
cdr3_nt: TGCGCCAGCAACCAGGGAGATTGGATCGGGGAGCTGTTTTTT

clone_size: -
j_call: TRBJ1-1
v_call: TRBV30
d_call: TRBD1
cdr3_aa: CAWSRGQGGTEAFF
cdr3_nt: TGTGCCTGGAGTAGGGGACAGGGGGGAACTGAAGCTTTCTTT

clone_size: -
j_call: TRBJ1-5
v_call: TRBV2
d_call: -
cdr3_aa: CASNRDNQPQHF
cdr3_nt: TGTGCCAGCAACAGAGATAATCAGCCCCAGCATTTT

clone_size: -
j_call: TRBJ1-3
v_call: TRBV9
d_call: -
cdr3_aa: CASSVANSGNTIYF
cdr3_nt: TGTGCCAGCAGCGTAGCTAACTCTGGAAACACCATATATTTT

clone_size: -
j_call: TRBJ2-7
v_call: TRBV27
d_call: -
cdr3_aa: CASSRGFSYEQYF
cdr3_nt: TGTGCCAGCAGCCGGGGTTTCTCCTACGAGCAGTACTTC

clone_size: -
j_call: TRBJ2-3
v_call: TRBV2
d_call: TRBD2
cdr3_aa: CASSLRASGRTDTQYF
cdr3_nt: TGTGCCAGCAGTTTACGGGCTAGCGGGAGGACAGATACGCAGTATTTT

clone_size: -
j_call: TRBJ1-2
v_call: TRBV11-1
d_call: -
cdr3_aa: CASSLTDLNYGYTF
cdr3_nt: TGTGCCAGCAGCTTGACAGACCTTAACTATGGCTACACCTTC

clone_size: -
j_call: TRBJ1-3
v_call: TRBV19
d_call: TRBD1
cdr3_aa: CASSVTGAGNTIYF
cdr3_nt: TGTGCCAGTAGTGTGACAGGGGCTGGAAACACCATATATTTT

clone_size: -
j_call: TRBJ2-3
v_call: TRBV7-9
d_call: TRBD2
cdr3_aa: CASSSGLAGGNTDTQYF
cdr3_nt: TGTGCCAGCAGCTCGGGACTAGCGGGAGGAAACACAGATACGCAGTATTTT

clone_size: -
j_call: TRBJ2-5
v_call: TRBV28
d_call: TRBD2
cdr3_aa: CASSLSGRAGETQYF
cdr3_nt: TGTGCCAGCAGTCTAAGCGGGAGGGCCGGGGAGACCCAGTACTTC

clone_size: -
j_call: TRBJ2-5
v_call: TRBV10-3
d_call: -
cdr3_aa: CAIRSGETQYF
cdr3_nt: TGTGCCATCAGGAGTGGGGAGACCCAGTACTTC

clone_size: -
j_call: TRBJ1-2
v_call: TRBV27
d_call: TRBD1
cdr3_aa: CASSSDTGPRGGYTF
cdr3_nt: TGTGCCAGCAGTTCCGATACAGGGCCCAGGGGGGGCTACACCTTC

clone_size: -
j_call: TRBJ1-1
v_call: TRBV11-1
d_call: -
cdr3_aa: CASSRNRAEAFF
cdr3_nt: TGTGCCAGCAGCCGCAACAGGGCTGAAGCTTTCTTT

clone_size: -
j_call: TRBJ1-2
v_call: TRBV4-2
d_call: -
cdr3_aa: CASSQDRWGANYGYTF
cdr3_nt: TGTGCCAGCAGCCAAGATCGTTGGGGGGCTAACTATGGCTACACCTTC

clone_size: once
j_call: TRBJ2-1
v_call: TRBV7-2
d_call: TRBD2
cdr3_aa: CASSPPRLAGKNEQFF
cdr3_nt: TGTGCCAGCAGCCCTCCCCGACTAGCGGGTAAGAATGAGCAGTTCTTC

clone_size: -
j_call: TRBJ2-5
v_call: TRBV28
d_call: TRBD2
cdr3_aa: CASKRGNQETQYF
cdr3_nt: TGTGCCAGTAAGCGGGGGAACCAAGAGACCCAGTACTTC

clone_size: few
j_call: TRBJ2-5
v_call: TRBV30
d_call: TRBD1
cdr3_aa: CAWSAGTEETQYF
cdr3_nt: TGTGCCTGGAGTGCCGGGACAGAAGAGACCCAGTACTTC

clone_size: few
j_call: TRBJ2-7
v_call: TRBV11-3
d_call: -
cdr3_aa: CASSFNGQGGSYEQYF
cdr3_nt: TGTGCCAGCAGCTTTAACGGGCAGGGTGGGTCCTACGAGCAGTACTTC

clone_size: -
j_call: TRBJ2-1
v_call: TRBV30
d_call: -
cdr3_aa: CAWSRVVNEQFF
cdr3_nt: TGTGCCTGGAGTAGGGTAGTTAATGAGCAGTTCTTC

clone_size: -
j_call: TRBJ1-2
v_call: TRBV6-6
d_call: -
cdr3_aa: CASIPEQGSRAYGYTF
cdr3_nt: TGTGCCAGCATTCCGGAGCAGGGAAGTCGAGCGTATGGCTACACCTTC

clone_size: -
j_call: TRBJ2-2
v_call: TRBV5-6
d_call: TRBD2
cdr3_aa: CASSAGGTGELFF
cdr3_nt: TGTGCCAGCAGCGCGGGGGGGACCGGGGAGCTGTTTTTT